This TCR beta chain was found in a study of CD8 T cells in Susac syndrome. Random hexamers served to reverse transcribe about 0.45 to 1 ug RNA. Multiplex PCR with immunoSEQ amplified the TCR beta CDR3 across 54 Vbeta and 13 Jbeta. TCRdb recomputed calls from the immunoSEQ multiplex PCR reads with MiXCR, one row per CDR3 protein. This sample carries about 130,000 distinct CDR3 sequences, about 93% of them seen once, and the ten largest clones take roughly 0.25%. The sequenced target, TCR beta, came from blood CD8+ and CD4+ T cells. The CDR3 has 13 residues. Trimming took 3 bases from V and 10 from J, leaving 13 bases between them. The germline CDR1 and CDR2 sequences are SGHAT and FQNNGV.

This receptor was identified in a human donor with multiple sclerosis. This chain connects TRBV11-2 to TRBJ1-5; no firm D call. Sequencing was performed on CD8+ T cells from PBMCs. For the CDR3, the DNA is TGTGCCAGCAGCTTCGCAGTTGGCAAACCCCAGCATTTT. It translates to CASSFAVGKPQHF.